Here is one T cell receptor beta chain with its context. The data stem from a study of blood T cell repertoires in COVID-19. Study-wide context: COVID-19 samples collected from the United States, Italy and Spain covered acute and convalescent phases. The analysed material was cDNA or gDNA that came from T cells, B-cell-depleted T cells, or PBMCs.

Original handling: Reference gene primer amplification in the assay estimated nucleated cell counts. Here immunoSEQ multiplex PCR was the method, and the copy in TCRdb shows in-frame clones only, minus some. V, J and clone size derive from that table, while D and trimming were established from the DNA sequence. The sample records roughly 200,000 clones, about four fifths being singletons. Trimming shortened V by 6 bases and J by 2 bases, and 10 bases separated the two germline ends. This CDR3 has 13 residues. The germline CDR1 and CDR2 sequences are SGHNT and YENEEA. The TCR sequence derives from a man aged 35 to 55 with active or convalescent COVID-19. The chain recombines TRBV11-3 with TRBJ2-5; TRBD2 might be the D (5 bases). Sequencing was carried out using peripheral blood. This CDR3 reads CASRSGTQETQYF. The CDR3 DNA reads as TGTGCCAGCAGAAGCGGAACTCAAGAGACCCAGTACTTC.